Listed below are T cell receptor beta chains from one sample, sequenced in a study of regulatory T cells in long-lasting Graves disease. TCRdb called the multiplex PCR reads again in MiXCR, with one record for every CDR3 protein. The data contain 350,000 to 550,000 distinct CDR3 sequences, approximately 15% of them singletons. These records were also assigned to another study, of T cells in Graves' hyperthyroidism and ophthalmopathy.

The sequencing used peripheral blood mononuclear cells (PBMCs), collected at new diagnosis, from a patient treated with antithyroid drugs. These receptors originate from a woman in her 50s with Graves disease. The conserved cysteine and the conserved F or W are not part of the CDR3 here.

V: TRBV28
J: TRBJ2-4
CDR3: ASTEGGAKNIQY

V: TRBV18
J: TRBJ1-1
CDR3: ASSPGGIENTEAF

V: TRBV19
J: TRBJ2-7
CDR3: ASSKGQGAVGEQY

V: TRBV29-1
J: TRBJ1-1
CDR3: SVPGAETEAF

V: TRBV28
J: TRBJ2-1
CDR3: ASSLAPWAGRYNEQF

V: TRBV5-1
J: TRBJ2-7
CDR3: ASRRGQDSSYEQY

V: TRBV5-4
J: TRBJ2-3
CDR3: ASSLDGRQADTQY

V: TRBV2
J: TRBJ2-1
CDR3: ASIVTYNNEQF

V: TRBV2
J: TRBJ2-1
CDR3: ASSVGTASTEGQF

V: TRBV24-1
J: TRBJ1-6
CDR3: ATSDGTGNSPLH

V: TRBV6-1
J: TRBJ2-7
CDR3: ASDPGQSYEQY

V: TRBV6-1
J: TRBJ2-7
CDR3: ATEQVFEQY

V: TRBV12-3/TRBV12-4
J: TRBJ2-3
CDR3: ASSWGLATDTQY

V: TRBV6-2/TRBV6-3
J: TRBJ2-5
CDR3: ASSSHLTGTETQY

V: TRBV5-4
J: TRBJ2-3
CDR3: ASSLDPDVTDTQY

V: TRBV10-3
J: TRBJ2-1
CDR3: AAGTGLADSEQF

V: TRBV7-2
J: TRBJ2-7
CDR3: ASSLTSGYIYEQY

V: TRBV10-3
J: TRBJ1-5
CDR3: AIRGSYSNQPQH

V: TRBV12-3/TRBV12-4
J: TRBJ1-4
CDR3: ASSWWTGGDEKLF

V: TRBV9
J: TRBJ2-7
CDR3: ASSVAGSLAYEQY

V: TRBV2
J: TRBJ2-7
CDR3: ASSEATSGDPEQY

V: TRBV5-1
J: TRBJ1-4
CDR3: ASSNPRTGGVEKLF

V: TRBV5-1
J: TRBJ2-7
CDR3: ASSLDPGTGSYEQY

V: TRBV7-9
J: TRBJ2-4
CDR3: ASSNRDRGDIQY

V: TRBV28
J: TRBJ2-7
CDR3: ASSLPSYEQY

V: TRBV5-4
J: TRBJ2-7
CDR3: ASSLAGRPSGPYEQY

V: TRBV28
J: TRBJ1-6
CDR3: ASSPSAGGNNSPLH

V: TRBV20-1
J: TRBJ2-3
CDR3: SALAGAGDTQY

V: TRBV4-1
J: TRBJ2-3
CDR3: ASSLPGAASTDTQY

V: TRBV9
J: TRBJ2-3
CDR3: ASSSWGGGTDTQY

V: TRBV27
J: TRBJ1-2
CDR3: ASSPDSSAIYGYT

V: TRBV30
J: TRBJ2-5
CDR3: AWSVRWGGDGTQY

V: TRBV12-3/TRBV12-4
J: TRBJ1-1
CDR3: ASSLVGVGPTGGTEAF

V: TRBV28
J: TRBJ2-7
CDR3: ASTDMSYEQY

V: TRBV27
J: TRBJ2-7
CDR3: ASSLRSGFYEQY

V: TRBV19
J: TRBJ1-5
CDR3: ASSIDFSEGGQQPQH

V: TRBV13
J: TRBJ1-3
CDR3: ASSLSSGDGNTIY

V: TRBV27
J: TRBJ1-2
CDR3: ASSLRGPGNYGYT

V: TRBV5-1
J: TRBJ2-1
CDR3: ASSLEGSGRLRF

V: TRBV19
J: TRBJ2-7
CDR3: ASSITGDSSYEQY